One and the same sample provided the 27 T cell receptor beta chains below, sequenced in a study of blood T cell repertoires in COVID-19. Produced via immunoSEQ multiplex PCR; TCRdb's table is partial and in-frame only. Among a few hundred thousand clones listed, approximately 89% were seen once. Sequenced: peripheral blood. These receptors were taken from a woman aged 50 to 60 with COVID-19, enrolled during active disease.

This chain connects TRBV3-1 (or the pseudogene TRBV3-2) to TRBJ1-6, with 11 bases lining up with TRBD1. Germline assignment: CDR1 LGHDT and CDR2 YNNKEL (reference sequence). There are 17 residues in the CDR3. The ends lost 2 bases at V and 6 bases at J; junction bases unmatched: 6. The CDR3 nucleotides read TGTGCCAGCAGCCAAAGGACAGGGGGCGGCCGTAATTCACCCCTCCACTTT. Its protein product is CASSQRTGGGRNSPLHF.

J is TRBJ2-3 and V is TRBV2, with D perhaps matching TRBD1 (5 bases). The CDR3 spans 13 residues. Per the germline V gene, CDR1 is SNHLY and CDR2 is FYNNEI. The ends were cut back, 8 bases at V and 4 bases at J, with 13 bases in the middle. CDR3 coding DNA: TGTGCCAGCTGGGGCGACTTTGCAGATACGCAGTATTTT. Protein product: CASWGDFADTQYF. The full variable domain, with the rest looked up from reference TRBV2 and TRBJ2-3, is EPEVTQTPSHQVTQMGQEVILRCVPISNHLYFYWYRQILGQKVEFLVSFYNNEISEKSEIFDDQFSVERPDGSNFTLKIRSTKLEDSAMYFCASWGDFADTQYFGPGTRLTVL.

The chain has TRBV10-2 and TRBJ1-1; the D gene is possibly TRBD1 (5 bases). Germline-derived CDR1 and CDR2 are WSHSY and SAAADI. This CDR3 comprises 13 residues. V was clipped by 4 bases and J by 4 bases, with 10 bases between them. CDR3 DNA: TGCGCCAGCAGTGGACAGCTTAGCACTGAAGCTTTCTTT. This codes for CASSGQLSTEAFF.

V is TRBV18 and J is TRBJ1-4; the D is unclear. V lost 4 bases and J lost 6, with 21 bases in between. The CDR3 runs 17 residues. Germline V CDR1 and CDR2: KGHSH, LQKENI. CDR3 DNA: TGTGCCAGCTCACGGCTACCCCGACGAAGAACAGATGAAAAACTGTTTTTT. Translating gives CASSRLPRRRTDEKLFF.

There are a few counts of this clone. The chain recombines TRBV7-6 with TRBJ1-1; TRBD1 matches 9 bases. Germline V gene data show CDR1 as SGHVS and CDR2 as FNYEAQ. Unmatched junction bases numbered 6, after V lost 5 bases and J lost 2 bases. The CDR3 totals 15 residues. The CDR3 DNA is TGTGCCAGCAGCACTGGGACAGGGATAAACACTGAAGCTTTCTTT. This gives the protein CASSTGTGINTEAFF.

The chain uses TRBV11-2 and TRBJ1-4; 7 bases line up with TRBD1. V shed 6 bases and J 4 bases; nucleotides not matched to a gene: 8. The CDR3 spans 15 residues. Germline CDR1 reads SGHAT; CDR2 reads FQNNGV. The CDR3 DNA reads as TGTGCCAGCAGTAAATTACAGGGGCATAATGAAAAACTGTTTTTT. Translating gives CASSKLQGHNEKLFF.

The V gene is TRBV6-2 or TRBV6-3, the J gene TRBJ1-6; D call uncertain. The germline V gene has CDR1 MNHEY and CDR2 SVGEGT. With 2 bases removed from V and 8 bases from J, the gap between germline ends came to 13 bases. The CDR3 spans 15 residues. The CDR3 bases are TGTGCCAGCAGTTACCCGACACTGGGAGATTCACCCCTCCACTTT. Translating it yields CASSYPTLGDSPLHF.

The chain employs TRBV5-6 and TRBJ2-2, with D perhaps TRBD2 (6 bases). V dropped 0 bases and J dropped 5 bases, with 17 bases sitting between them. The CDR3 contains 17 residues. Germline CDR1 SGHDT, CDR2 YYEEEE. As DNA, the CDR3 is TGTGCCAGCAGCTTGGTCGGGAACGGCGGAGGGACCGGGGAGCTGTTTTTT. Encoded protein: CASSLVGNGGGTGELFF.

The chain is built from TRBV5-4 and TRBJ2-3, with 9 positions matching TRBD2. CDR3 length equals 13 residues. CDR1 and CDR2 (germline): SGHNT, YYREEE (reference sequence). With V trimmed by 10 bases and J by 4 bases, 7 bases remained unmatched. CDR3: CAVAGLAPDTQYF. As DNA, the CDR3 is TGTGCCGTCGCGGGACTAGCCCCAGATACGCAGTATTTT. The full variable domain, in which reference TRBV5-4 and TRBJ2-3 provide the parts outside the CDR3, is ETGVTQSPTHLIKTRGQQVTLRCSSQSGHNTVSWYQQALGQGPQFIFQYYREEENGRGNFPPRFSGLQFPNYSSELNVNALELDDSALYLCAVAGLAPDTQYFGPGTRLTVL.

This chain uses TRBV10-3 with TRBJ2-2; TRBD1 matches at 7 bases. The CDR3 is made up of 15 amino acids. The V segment lost 6 bases and the J segment 3 bases; nucleotides outside the gene matches: 7. Germline CDR1 ENHRY, CDR2 SYGVKD. The chain's CDR3 is CAISWTGSDTGELFF. As DNA, the CDR3 is TGTGCCATCAGCTGGACAGGTTCGGACACCGGGGAGCTGTTTTTT.

The chain employs TRBV4-2 and TRBJ2-6; the match to TRBD1 covers 7 bases. The CDR3 has 18 amino acids. Germline CDR1 and CDR2: LGHNA and YNFKEQ. V was clipped by 4 bases and J by 4 bases; unmatched bases: 13. As DNA, the CDR3 is TGTGCCAGCAGCCTGCGACAGGGTATCCTTTCCGGGGCCAACGTCCTGACTTTC. Amino acid sequence: CASSLRQGILSGANVLTF.

This chain links TRBV2 with TRBJ2-7, with 11 bases matching TRBD1. The V and J ends lost 9 bases and 4 bases, in that order; junction bases with no gene match: 14. The V gene's germline CDR1 is SNHLY and CDR2 FYNNEI. The CDR3 consists of 16 residues. The CDR3 sequence: CASSGTGGAFEYEQYF. CDR3 coding DNA: TGTGCCAGTTCCGGGACAGGGGGTGCTTTCGAATACGAGCAGTACTTC. Using reference TRBV2 and TRBJ2-7 for the parts outside the CDR3, the full variable domain is EPEVTQTPSHQVTQMGQEVILRCVPISNHLYFYWYRQILGQKVEFLVSFYNNEISEKSEIFDDQFSVERPDGSNFTLKIRSTKLEDSAMYFCASSGTGGAFEYEQYFGPGTRLTVT.

This chain connects TRBV7-2 to TRBJ2-1; D may be TRBD2 (7 bases). V was shortened by 7 bases and J by 5 bases, with 12 bases between the two germline ends. CDR1 and CDR2 (germline): SGHTA, FQGNSA. The CDR3 covers 13 residues. Here the CDR3 DNA reads TGTGCCAGCATCGGGGGGCCTAACAATGAGCAGTTCTTC. Amino acids: CASIGGPNNEQFF.

This chain uses TRBV19 with TRBJ1-1, with D perhaps TRBD1 (5 bases). Germline lookup yields CDR1 LNHDA and CDR2 SQIVND (reference sequence). Trimming cost V 4 bases and J 10 bases, with 19 bases left between them. The CDR3 has 14 residues. The CDR3 protein is CASSRLDRDLGAFF. The CDR3 DNA sequence: TGTGCCAGTAGTAGATTGGACCGGGACTTAGGAGCTTTCTTT.

This chain links TRBV7-9 with TRBJ2-6; 11 nucleotides match TRBD1. Germline loops: CDR1 SEHNR, CDR2 FQNEAQ (reference sequence). The J segment lost 4 bases and the V segment lost 5 bases, leaving 13 bases of the junction unmatched. The CDR3 length is 19 residues. The CDR3: CASSLWPGQGGRGANVLTF. The CDR3 DNA sequence: TGTGCCAGCAGCCTGTGGCCGGGACAGGGGGGCCGCGGGGCCAACGTCCTGACTTTC.

The rearrangement uses TRBV6-6 and TRBJ2-1; 7 bases match TRBD1. The CDR3 has 14 residues. V trimming: 2 bases; J trimming: 4 bases; junction bases outside the gene matches: 2. In germline, CDR1 is MNHNY, CDR2 SVGAGI (reference sequence). DNA for the CDR3: TGTGCCAGCAGTTACGACAGGGATTACAATGAGCAGTTCTTC. Translated, it gives CASSYDRDYNEQFF.

The V call is TRBV2, the J call TRBJ1-1; no clear D gene. V lost 7 bases and J lost 1, with 16 bases in between. This CDR3 is built from 15 residues. Per the germline V gene, CDR1 is SNHLY and CDR2 is FYNNEI. The DNA of the CDR3 is TGTGCCAGCATCAACGATCCAGCGACGAACACTGAAGCTTTCTTT. It is translated as CASINDPATNTEAFF. Combining the CDR3 with reference TRBV2 and TRBJ1-1 gives the whole variable domain EPEVTQTPSHQVTQMGQEVILRCVPISNHLYFYWYRQILGQKVEFLVSFYNNEISEKSEIFDDQFSVERPDGSNFTLKIRSTKLEDSAMYFCASINDPATNTEAFFGQGTRLTVV.

The V gene is TRBV6-4, the J gene TRBJ2-1, with 13 positions matching TRBD2. The V segment lost 4 bases and the J segment 8 bases; nucleotides outside the gene matches: 8. Germline lookup yields CDR1 MRHNA and CDR2 SNTAGT. CDR3 length: 16 residues. DNA for the CDR3: TGTGCCAGCAGTGCGGAACTAGCGGGGGGGAGGCATGAGCAGTTCTTC. Residues: CASSAELAGGRHEQFF.

The rearrangement links TRBV2 to TRBJ2-1; D remains ambiguous. The CDR3 contains 14 residues. The germline V gene has CDR1 SNHLY and CDR2 FYNNEI. The V gene lost 4 bases and the J gene lost 10 bases, with 17 bases spanning the gap. As DNA, the CDR3 is TGTGCCAGCAGTGGCCCCTTAGTGGCGGAGGAGCAGTTCTTC. As protein: CASSGPLVAEEQFF.

The chain employs TRBV19 and TRBJ2-5; 8 positions agree with TRBD2. This CDR3 comprises 14 residues. V was pared by 4 bases and J by 3 bases, with 4 bases of the junction left unmatched. Germline assignment: CDR1 LNHDA and CDR2 SQIVND (reference sequence). This CDR3 reads CASSTPGGEETQYF. CDR3 coding DNA: TGTGCCAGTAGTACCCCCGGGGGGGAAGAGACCCAGTACTTC.

V usage is TRBV5-4 and J usage is TRBJ2-1, with D possibly matching TRBD1 (5 bases). The CDR3 is 15 residues long. In germline, CDR1 is SGHNT, CDR2 YYREEE (reference sequence). The germline V and J ends were trimmed by 2 bases and 1 base, with 10 bases remaining between them. The CDR3 DNA sequence: TGTGCCAGCAGCTTAACAGGTCCGTCCTACAATGAGCAGTTCTTC. Protein sequence: CASSLTGPSYNEQFF.

This clone was recorded a few times. The CDR3 sequence: CASSLRSGGTYGYTF. CDR3 coding DNA: TGTGCCAGCAGCTTACGATCAGGGGGCACCTATGGCTACACCTTC. The chain is built from TRBV5-4 and TRBJ1-2, with 8 nucleotides matching TRBD1. Germline-derived CDR1 and CDR2 are SGHNT and YYREEE (reference sequence). V was clipped by 2 bases and J by 4 bases; unmatched bases: 7. This CDR3 region has 15 residues.

The rearrangement joins TRBV5-6 to TRBJ2-7; 7 nucleotides line up with TRBD2. This CDR3 is 15 amino acids long. Trimming removed 3 bases from V and 5 bases from J; junction bases left unmatched: 11. Germline assignment: CDR1 SGHDT and CDR2 YYEEEE. CDR3 region: CASSWKGAAGDEQYF. In DNA, the CDR3 is TGTGCCAGCAGCTGGAAGGGAGCGGCGGGGGACGAGCAGTACTTC.

This chain uses TRBV30 with TRBJ1-1; D is unresolved. V was clipped by 4 bases and J by 0 bases, with 12 bases between them. The CDR3 is 14 residues long. The germline CDR1 and CDR2 sequences are GTSNPN and SVGIG (reference sequence). CDR3: CAWIPSGLNTEAFF. CDR3 DNA: TGTGCCTGGATCCCCAGCGGGCTGAACACTGAAGCTTTCTTT.

The chain employs TRBV25-1 and TRBJ2-3, with D possibly matching TRBD1 (7 bases). Trimming stripped 0 bases from V and 2 bases from J, with 15 bases between. The CDR3 has 17 residues. Germline CDR1 MGHDK, CDR2 SYGVNS. The CDR3 here is CASSEYGGQPFTDTQYF. The CDR3 DNA sequence: TGTGCCAGCAGTGAATACGGGGGACAGCCCTTCACAGATACGCAGTATTTT.

This clone has only a few counts. This rearrangement joins TRBV4-2 to TRBJ2-6; 9 bases are a match to TRBD1. V lost 3 bases and J lost 0; bases outside the gene matches: 6. The CDR3 length is 18 residues. Germline values: CDR1 LGHNA, CDR2 YNFKEQ. The CDR3 region is CASSQIGTGFSGANVLTF. In DNA, the CDR3 is TGTGCCAGCAGCCAGATCGGGACAGGGTTCTCTGGGGCCAACGTCCTGACTTTC.

J is TRBJ1-1 and V is TRBV27; D is perhaps TRBD1 (6 bases). The CDR3 is 13 residues long. Germline V gives CDR1 MNHEY, CDR2 SMNVEV (reference sequence). V lost 8 bases to trimming and J lost 3 bases, with 13 bases between them. CDR3 in amino acids: CASGGHTDTEAFF. The DNA for the CDR3 is TGTGCCAGCGGGGGACACACCGACACTGAAGCTTTCTTT.